This is a list of T cell receptor beta chains from one sample in a study of T cell responses to AZD1222 COVID-19 vaccine. Using immunoSEQ multiplex PCR, the repertoire was profiled, and TCRdb retains in-frame clones only, with some absent. This sample yields 110,000 or so clones, of which roughly nine tenths are seen a single time; 2.5% to 3.5% belongs to the top ten. The source material was peripheral blood, sampled 28 days after the second AZD1222 dose. The origin of the receptors is an adult who received the AZD1222 COVID-19 vaccine. The CDR3 runs from the conserved cysteine through the conserved F or W. D genes are given only for firm matches. Clone size is given for some rows only: seen once, a few or many times, or a class if the clone is expanded.

j_call: TRBJ2-7; v_call: TRBV27; clone_size: NA; d_call: NA; cdr3_nt: TGTGCCAGCAGCGTCACTGGACTTGGAGCCGAGCAGTACTTC; cdr3_aa: CASSVTGLGAEQYF
j_call: TRBJ2-1; v_call: TRBV29-1; clone_size: NA; d_call: TRBD2; cdr3_nt: TGCAGCGTTGCCGGGGGGGCACCCAATGAGCAGTTCTTC; cdr3_aa: CSVAGGAPNEQFF
j_call: TRBJ2-2; v_call: TRBV7-9; clone_size: NA; d_call: NA; cdr3_nt: TGTGCCAGCAGCTTAGGCGGTCACACCGGGGAGCTGTTTTTT; cdr3_aa: CASSLGGHTGELFF
j_call: TRBJ2-2; v_call: TRBV4-1; clone_size: NA; d_call: TRBD1; cdr3_nt: TGCGCCAGCAGCCAAGGACAGGGGGAAAACACCGGGGAGCTGTTTTTT; cdr3_aa: CASSQGQGENTGELFF
j_call: TRBJ1-5; v_call: TRBV19; clone_size: few; d_call: NA; cdr3_nt: TGTGCCAGTAGTATCTGGGGCGAGGGGAGCAATCAGCCCCAGCATTTT; cdr3_aa: CASSIWGEGSNQPQHF
j_call: TRBJ2-1; v_call: TRBV3-1/TRBV3-2; clone_size: NA; d_call: NA; cdr3_nt: TGTGCCAGCAGCCAAGAATCGGCAGGGTATAATGAGCAGTTCTTC; cdr3_aa: CASSQESAGYNEQFF
j_call: TRBJ1-2; v_call: TRBV11-3; clone_size: NA; d_call: NA; cdr3_nt: TGTGCCAGCAGCCTAGACGGGAACTATGGCTACACCTTC; cdr3_aa: CASSLDGNYGYTF
j_call: TRBJ2-1; v_call: TRBV10-3; clone_size: NA; d_call: TRBD1; cdr3_nt: TGTGCCATCTCACAGGGGAATGAGCAGTTCTTC; cdr3_aa: CAISQGNEQFF
j_call: TRBJ1-1; v_call: TRBV19; clone_size: once; d_call: NA; cdr3_nt: TGTGCCAGTAGTATTTTCGGAACTATGAACACTGAAGCTTTCTTT; cdr3_aa: CASSIFGTMNTEAFF
j_call: TRBJ2-1; v_call: TRBV5-1; clone_size: NA; d_call: TRBD2; cdr3_nt: TGCGCCAGCAGCTTGAGGCCTAGCGGGGGGAATGAGCAGTTCTTC; cdr3_aa: CASSLRPSGGNEQFF
j_call: TRBJ1-6; v_call: TRBV28; clone_size: NA; d_call: NA; cdr3_nt: TGTGCCAGCAGTTTATGGGGTTCACCCCTCCACTTT; cdr3_aa: CASSLWGSPLHF
j_call: TRBJ1-1; v_call: TRBV4-3; clone_size: NA; d_call: NA; cdr3_nt: TGCGCCAGCAGCCGAGGATTTACGGACACTGAAGCTTTCTTT; cdr3_aa: CASSRGFTDTEAFF
j_call: TRBJ1-6; v_call: TRBV2; clone_size: NA; d_call: TRBD1; cdr3_nt: TGTGCCAGCAGTGCCGGGACAGGGTTTAATTCACCCCTCCACTTT; cdr3_aa: CASSAGTGFNSPLHF
j_call: TRBJ1-1; v_call: TRBV28; clone_size: NA; d_call: NA; cdr3_nt: TGTGCCAGCACCGGGAACACTGAAGCTTTCTTT; cdr3_aa: CASTGNTEAFF
j_call: TRBJ1-5; v_call: TRBV7-2; clone_size: NA; d_call: NA; cdr3_nt: TGTGCCAGCCGCGAAGGAGGATCTGTAAATCAGCCCCAGCATTTT; cdr3_aa: CASREGGSVNQPQHF
j_call: TRBJ2-7; v_call: TRBV6-5; clone_size: NA; d_call: NA; cdr3_nt: TGTGCCAGCGGGGCGGCTTACGAGCAGTACTTC; cdr3_aa: CASGAAYEQYF
j_call: TRBJ2-7; v_call: TRBV20-1; clone_size: few; d_call: NA; cdr3_nt: TGCAGTGCTAGACAGTCCTACGAGCAGTACTTC; cdr3_aa: CSARQSYEQYF
j_call: TRBJ2-7; v_call: TRBV2; clone_size: once; d_call: TRBD2; cdr3_nt: TGTGCCAGCAGGGACCCTGCGGGGGAAAAGTACTTC; cdr3_aa: CASRDPAGEKYF
j_call: TRBJ2-2; v_call: TRBV19; clone_size: once; d_call: NA; cdr3_nt: TGTGCCAGTAGTATGCGGCAGGGGATGAACACCGGGGAGCTGTTTTTT; cdr3_aa: CASSMRQGMNTGELFF
j_call: TRBJ1-5; v_call: TRBV5-6; clone_size: NA; d_call: NA; cdr3_nt: TGTGCCAGCAGCTTCCAAGGCCGCAATCAGCCCCAGCATTTT; cdr3_aa: CASSFQGRNQPQHF
j_call: TRBJ2-2; v_call: TRBV11-2; clone_size: NA; d_call: NA; cdr3_nt: TGTGCCAGCAGCTTAATGGCCAGGCGAGGGGAGCTGTTTTTT; cdr3_aa: CASSLMARRGELFF
j_call: TRBJ1-6; v_call: TRBV9; clone_size: NA; d_call: NA; cdr3_nt: TGTGCCAGCAGCGCCTCCCCAGGGTATAATTCACCCCTCCACTTT; cdr3_aa: CASSASPGYNSPLHF
j_call: TRBJ2-1; v_call: TRBV7-9; clone_size: NA; d_call: TRBD1; cdr3_nt: TGTGCCAGCAGCTTTGGGGACAGGGGTCACAATGAGCAGTTCTTC; cdr3_aa: CASSFGDRGHNEQFF
j_call: TRBJ1-2; v_call: TRBV6-1; clone_size: few; d_call: NA; cdr3_nt: TGTGCCAGCAGTGAAGATGGAGTTTCCCCGAACTATGGCTACACCTTC; cdr3_aa: CASSEDGVSPNYGYTF
j_call: TRBJ2-1; v_call: TRBV3-1/TRBV3-2; clone_size: NA; d_call: NA; cdr3_nt: TGTGCCAGCAGCCAAGTGTATCCGGCCAATGAGCAGTTCTTC; cdr3_aa: CASSQVYPANEQFF
j_call: TRBJ2-2; v_call: TRBV6-6; clone_size: NA; d_call: NA; cdr3_nt: TGTGCCAGCACCCGACAGGTCGCGAACACCGGGGAGCTGTTTTTT; cdr3_aa: CASTRQVANTGELFF
j_call: TRBJ2-3; v_call: TRBV19; clone_size: NA; d_call: NA; cdr3_nt: TGTGCCAGTAGTATGTCAATCACAGATACGCAGTATTTT; cdr3_aa: CASSMSITDTQYF
j_call: TRBJ2-1; v_call: TRBV2; clone_size: NA; d_call: TRBD2; cdr3_nt: TGTGCCAGCAGTGGGGAGGCCGGACGCGGGGGGGCGTATGAGCAGTTCTTC; cdr3_aa: CASSGEAGRGGAYEQFF
j_call: TRBJ2-4; v_call: TRBV5-1; clone_size: NA; d_call: TRBD1; cdr3_nt: TGCGCCAGCAGCTTGGAAGGACAGGGTTTCGGAGTAGCCAAAAACATTCAGTACTTC; cdr3_aa: CASSLEGQGFGVAKNIQYF
j_call: TRBJ1-6; v_call: TRBV6-5; clone_size: NA; d_call: TRBD1; cdr3_nt: TGTGCCAGCAGTAGGGGGCGCTCCTATAATTCACCCCTCCACTTT; cdr3_aa: CASSRGRSYNSPLHF
j_call: TRBJ1-2; v_call: TRBV7-9; clone_size: NA; d_call: TRBD1; cdr3_nt: TGTGCCAGCAGCGGACAGGGACGTGGCTACACCTTC; cdr3_aa: CASSGQGRGYTF
j_call: TRBJ2-7; v_call: TRBV6-5; clone_size: few; d_call: NA; cdr3_nt: TGTGCCACCGCCGGGACAAACTCCTACGAGCAGTACTTC; cdr3_aa: CATAGTNSYEQYF
j_call: TRBJ2-1; v_call: TRBV19; clone_size: NA; d_call: TRBD1; cdr3_nt: TGTGCCAGTAGTATCACAGGGGGTAATGAGCAGTTCTTC; cdr3_aa: CASSITGGNEQFF
j_call: TRBJ2-1; v_call: TRBV19; clone_size: NA; d_call: TRBD2; cdr3_nt: TGTGCCAGTAGCCCTGCTAGCGGGGGGACGTACAATGAGCAGTTCTTC; cdr3_aa: CASSPASGGTYNEQFF
j_call: TRBJ1-5; v_call: TRBV2; clone_size: NA; d_call: NA; cdr3_nt: TGTGCCAGCAGTGAAAGAAGGAGGAATCAGCCCCAGCATTTT; cdr3_aa: CASSERRRNQPQHF
j_call: TRBJ1-6; v_call: TRBV2; clone_size: NA; d_call: NA; cdr3_nt: TGTGCCAGCAGTGAAGGCAATTATAATTCACCCCTCCACTTT; cdr3_aa: CASSEGNYNSPLHF
j_call: TRBJ1-4; v_call: TRBV5-4; clone_size: NA; d_call: NA; cdr3_nt: TGTGCCAGCAGCTTGGCTTCTAATGAAAAACTGTTTTTT; cdr3_aa: CASSLASNEKLFF
j_call: TRBJ2-3; v_call: TRBV5-4; clone_size: NA; d_call: NA; cdr3_nt: TGTGCCAGCAGCTCGGACTATATCACAGATACGCAGTATTTT; cdr3_aa: CASSSDYITDTQYF
j_call: TRBJ1-4; v_call: TRBV10-2; clone_size: NA; d_call: TRBD1; cdr3_nt: TGCGCCAGCAGCGGTACAGGGGCAGGGGGAAAACTGTTTTTT; cdr3_aa: CASSGTGAGGKLFF
j_call: TRBJ2-3; v_call: TRBV9; clone_size: NA; d_call: TRBD2; cdr3_nt: TGTGCCAGCAGCGTAGAGGCGGGGGTCTCTTTTGCTACGCAGTATTTT; cdr3_aa: CASSVEAGVSFATQYF